This T cell receptor (beta chain) is drawn from a study of CD4 T cells in relation to SARS-CoV-2 and coronaviruses. Of note for this clone: Its antigen is not known.

CDR1 is SGDLS, CDR2 YYNGEE, per germline. Trimming removed 1 base from V and 3 bases from J, with 13 bases in between. The CDR3 runs to 15 residues. Method: immunoSEQ multiplex PCR; TCRdb's copy keeps in-frame clones and lacks some. Of roughly 26,000 clones in the sample, roughly 82% were seen once. Unexposed donor CD4+ T cells date from about 2010-2019, before the COVID-19 pandemic. The cells were cultured for around ten days before CD4+ T cells were isolated. Specimen: CD4+ T cells from PBMCs, cultured in vitro. V gene TRBV9 combines with J gene TRBJ1-1; perhaps TRBD1 as D (6 bases). This TCR was sampled from a human donor in good health. The CDR3 is CASSVLPRGDTEAFF. The CDR3 nucleotides are TGTGCCAGCAGCGTACTTCCAAGGGGGGACACTGAAGCTTTCTTT.